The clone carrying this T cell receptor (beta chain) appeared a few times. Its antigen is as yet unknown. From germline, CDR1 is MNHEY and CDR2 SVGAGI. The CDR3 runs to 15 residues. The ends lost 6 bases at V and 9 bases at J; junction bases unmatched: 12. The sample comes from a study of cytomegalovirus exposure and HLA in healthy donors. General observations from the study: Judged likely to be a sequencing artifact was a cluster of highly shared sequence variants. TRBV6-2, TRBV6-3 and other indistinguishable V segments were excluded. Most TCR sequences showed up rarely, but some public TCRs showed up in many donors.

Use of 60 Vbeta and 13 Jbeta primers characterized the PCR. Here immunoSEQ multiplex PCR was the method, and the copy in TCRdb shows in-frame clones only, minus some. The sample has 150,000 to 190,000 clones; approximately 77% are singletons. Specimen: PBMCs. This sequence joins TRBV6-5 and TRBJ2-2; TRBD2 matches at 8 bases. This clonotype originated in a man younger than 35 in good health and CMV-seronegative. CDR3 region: CASSPAAAGARELFF. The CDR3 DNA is TGTGCCAGCAGCCCCGCGGCAGCGGGAGCCCGGGAGCTGTTTTTT.